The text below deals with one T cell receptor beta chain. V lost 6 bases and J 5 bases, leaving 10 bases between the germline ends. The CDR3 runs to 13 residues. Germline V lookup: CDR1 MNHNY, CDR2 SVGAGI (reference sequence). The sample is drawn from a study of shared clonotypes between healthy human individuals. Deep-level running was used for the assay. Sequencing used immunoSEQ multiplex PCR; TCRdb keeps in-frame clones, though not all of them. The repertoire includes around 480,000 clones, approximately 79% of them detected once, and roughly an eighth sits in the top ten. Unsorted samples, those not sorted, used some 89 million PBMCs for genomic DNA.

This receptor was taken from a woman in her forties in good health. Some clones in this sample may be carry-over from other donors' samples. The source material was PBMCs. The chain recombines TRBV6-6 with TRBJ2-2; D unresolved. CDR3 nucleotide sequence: TGTGCCAGCAGCAGACCAAGTACCGGGGAGCTGTTTTTT. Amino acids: CASSRPSTGELFF.